This T cell receptor (beta chain) originates from a study of blood T cell repertoires in COVID-19. Study summary: Samples representing acute and convalescent COVID-19 were sourced from the United States, Italy and Spain. Nucleic acid was either cDNA or gDNA, and it came from T cells, B-cell-depleted T cells, or PBMCs.

In the authors' workflow: Cell counts per sample came from amplifying reference gene primers. Libraries were prepared by immunoSEQ multiplex PCR; TCRdb keeps only in-frame clonotypes and omits some of them. V, J and clone size derive from that table, while D and trimming were established from the DNA sequence. Here the sample spans approximately 67,000 clones, about 90% being singletons. Sample: peripheral blood. The origin of this receptor is a human donor in a cohort sampled during active COVID-19.

The CDR3 loop reads CASSVELAGADETQYF. For the CDR3, the DNA is TGTGCCAGCAGCGTAGAACTAGCGGGAGCGGATGAGACCCAGTACTTC. The rearrangement uses TRBV9 and TRBJ2-5; 11 bases match TRBD2. CDR1 is SGDLS, CDR2 YYNGEE, per germline. The CDR3 is 16 amino acids. V was clipped by 0 bases and J by 5 bases; unmatched bases: 6.